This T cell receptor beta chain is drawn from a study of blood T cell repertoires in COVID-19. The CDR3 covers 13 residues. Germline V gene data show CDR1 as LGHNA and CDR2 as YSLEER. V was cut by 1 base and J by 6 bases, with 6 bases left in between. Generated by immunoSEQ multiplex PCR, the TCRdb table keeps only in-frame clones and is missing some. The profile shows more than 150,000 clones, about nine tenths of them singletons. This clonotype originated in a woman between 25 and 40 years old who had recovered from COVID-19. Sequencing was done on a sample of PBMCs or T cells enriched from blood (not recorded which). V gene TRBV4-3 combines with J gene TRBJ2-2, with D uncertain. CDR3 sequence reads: CASSQVQSGELFF. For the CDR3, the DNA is TGCGCCAGCAGCCAAGTCCAGTCCGGGGAGCTGTTTTTT.